These 21 T cell receptor beta chains originate from one sample sequenced in a study of blood T cell repertoires in COVID-19. TCRdb's copy holds only in-frame clones and misses some; the assay was immunoSEQ multiplex PCR. The data show around 300,000 clones, approximately 85% seen once. The sample comprised peripheral blood. These receptor sequences come from a woman in her 70s with acute or convalescent COVID-19.

The V call is TRBV7-8, the J call TRBJ2-7; 7 bases map to TRBD1. This CDR3 is built from 16 residues. CDR1 and CDR2 (germline): SGHVS, FQNEAQ. J was trimmed by 1 base and V by 1 base; bases with no gene match: 7. CDR3 amino acids: CASSLGGQFRSYEQYF. CDR3 nucleotides: TGTGCCAGCAGCTTAGGGGGACAGTTCCGATCCTACGAGCAGTACTTC.

The rearrangement joins TRBV11-2 to TRBJ1-4; tentative D call: TRBD1 (5 bases). With 5 bases removed from V and 8 bases from J, the gap between germline ends came to 18 bases. The V gene's germline CDR1 is SGHAT and CDR2 FQNNGV. The CDR3 runs 15 residues. CDR3 nucleotides: TGTGCCAGCAGCCTCTCCTCGGGGGGAGCGGAAAAACTGTTTTTT. Encoded protein: CASSLSSGGAEKLFF.

In this sample, this clone turned up once. The chain links TRBV6-1 to TRBJ2-5; TRBD2 matches 7 bases. From germline, CDR1 is MNHNS and CDR2 SASEGT. V lost 2 bases, J lost 1 base, and 7 bases stayed unmatched. The CDR3 is 16 residues long. The chain's CDR3 is CASSEKGRGVQETQYF. The CDR3 bases are TGTGCCAGCAGTGAAAAGGGACGGGGGGTCCAAGAGACCCAGTACTTC.

The chain carries TRBV15 and TRBJ2-2, with 8 bases aligning to TRBD2. V lost 3 bases, J lost 8 bases, and 11 bases stayed unmatched. The CDR3 is 16 amino acids. Germline CDR1 LNHNV, CDR2 YYDKDF (reference sequence). CDR3 coding DNA: TGTGCCACCAGCAGTGAGATAGGACTAGCCAGGGGGGAGCTGTTTTTT. Translated, it gives CATSSEIGLARGELFF.

This sequence joins TRBV2 and TRBJ2-1; 14 nucleotides agree with TRBD2. V lost 5 bases to trimming and J lost 7 bases; unmatched junction nucleotides: 4. The CDR3 has 15 amino acids. CDR1 SNHLY and CDR2 FYNNEI come from the germline V gene. CDR3 protein: CASSPRTSGGNEQFF. CDR3 coding DNA: TGTGCCAGCAGTCCTAGGACTAGCGGGGGGAATGAGCAGTTCTTC.

DNA for the CDR3: TGTGCCAGTAGTTTACTCCCGGGACAGGGGAGGGATTATAGCAATCAGCCCCAGCATTTT. Protein: CASSLLPGQGRDYSNQPQHF. This rearrangement joins TRBV19 to TRBJ1-5, with TRBD1 identical over 10 bases. The CDR3 totals 20 residues. V gave up 5 bases and J gave up 0 bases; unmatched junction bases: 16. Germline CDR1 LNHDA, CDR2 SQIVND (reference sequence).

V is TRBV5-1 and J is TRBJ1-2, with TRBD1 matching over 7 bases. Germline values: CDR1 SGHRS, CDR2 YFSETQ. The CDR3 sequence is 14 residues long. Unmatched junction bases numbered 6, after V lost 0 bases and J lost 7 bases. CDR3 amino acids: CASSLDIQGFGYTF. As DNA, the CDR3 is TGCGCCAGCAGCTTGGATATACAGGGGTTTGGCTACACCTTC.

The CDR3 DNA is TGCGCCAGCAGCTTATTAGAAGGGGCAGAGACCCAGTACTTC. Translation: CASSLLEGAETQYF. The chain links TRBV5-1 to TRBJ2-5; TRBD1 is a possible D gene (5 bases). Trimming took off 2 bases at V and 4 bases at J, with 12 bases between the two ends. Per germline, CDR1 SGHRS and CDR2 YFSETQ. The CDR3 sequence is 14 residues long.

This clone was seen more than once but under ten times. This chain joins TRBV3-1 (or the pseudogene TRBV3-2) and TRBJ1-3, with D possibly being TRBD1 (5 bases). CDR1 is LGHDT and CDR2 is YNNKEL in the germline V gene (reference sequence). This CDR3 comprises 14 residues. The germline V and J ends were trimmed by 4 bases and 3 bases, with 10 bases remaining between them. The CDR3 DNA follows: TGTGCCAGCAGCCCTCAGGGAGGTGGAAACACCATATATTTT. This encodes CASSPQGGGNTIYF.

The gene calls are TRBV5-6 and TRBJ1-2, with 8 bases identical to TRBD1. CDR3 length equals 16 residues. Germline lookup yields CDR1 SGHDT and CDR2 YYEEEE. The V and J ends lost 0 bases and 4 bases, in that order; junction bases with no gene match: 8. The CDR3 DNA reads as TGTGCCAGCAGCTTGGTGACAGGGGACAGGCCCTATGGCTACACCTTC. It translates to CASSLVTGDRPYGYTF.

The rearrangement joins TRBV7-9 to TRBJ2-1; a possible D gene is TRBD1 (6 bases). The V gene lost 1 base and the J gene lost 1 base, with 11 bases spanning the gap. The germline CDR1 and CDR2 sequences are SEHNR and FQNEAQ (reference sequence). The CDR3 is 16 amino acids. Written as DNA, the CDR3 is TGTGCCAGCAGCTTAGTCAGGGGCCCTTCCTACAATGAGCAGTTCTTC. This codes for CASSLVRGPSYNEQFF.

The rearrangement joins TRBV5-1 to TRBJ2-5, with TRBD1 as a possible D gene (8 bases). The germline CDR1 and CDR2 sequences are SGHRS and YFSETQ. Trimming stripped 2 bases from V and 4 bases from J, with 12 bases between. The CDR3 is made up of 14 amino acids. CDR3 sequence: CASSLQGEGETQYF. CDR3 sequence (DNA): TGCGCCAGCAGCTTACAGGGGGAGGGAGAGACCCAGTACTTC. The entire variable domain, with the rest obtained from reference TRBV5-1 and TRBJ2-5, is as follows: KAGVTQTPRYLIKTRGQQVTLSCSPISGHRSVSWYQQTPGQGLQFLFEYFSETQRNKGNFPGRFSGRQFSNSRSEMNVSTLELGDSALYLCASSLQGEGETQYFGPGTRLLVL.

The V and J genes are TRBV5-1 and TRBJ2-6, with 10 bases that match TRBD1. V dropped 1 base and J dropped 0; count of bases not matched to a gene: 1. This CDR3 has 17 residues. The germline V gene has CDR1 SGHRS and CDR2 YFSETQ. The CDR3 loop is CASSLRDRGSGANVLTF. The CDR3 nucleotides read TGCGCCAGCAGCTTGAGGGACAGGGGCTCTGGGGCCAACGTCCTGACTTTC.

This clone has just one count. The genes are TRBV7-3 and TRBJ2-2; a weak D match, TRBD2 (6 bases). Between the trimmed V and J ends, which lost 4 bases and 4 bases, there was a span of 10 bases. This CDR3 region has 14 residues. Germline-derived CDR1 and CDR2 are SGHTA and FQGTGA. Here the CDR3 reads CASSSQGGTGELFF. DNA of the CDR3: TGTGCCAGCAGCTCGCAGGGAGGCACCGGGGAGCTGTTTTTT.

The V and J genes are TRBV7-8 and TRBJ1-6; perhaps TRBD1 as D (5 bases). From germline, CDR1 is SGHVS and CDR2 FQNEAQ. The CDR3 consists of 15 residues. Trimming left V 3 bases short and J 10 bases short, with 16 bases between. CDR3 residues: CASSLGTGKDSPLHF. Written as DNA, the CDR3 is TGTGCCAGCAGCTTGGGTACAGGAAAGGACTCACCCCTCCACTTT.

The chain recombines TRBV5-1 with TRBJ2-3; the match to TRBD2 covers 9 bases. Germline CDR1 is SGHRS and CDR2 is YFSETQ. CDR3 length equals 16 residues. V was clipped by 4 bases and J by 3 bases; unmatched bases: 9. In DNA form, the CDR3 reads TGCGCCAGCAGCGGTTTAGCGGGGGACCGGACAGATACGCAGTATTTT. It yields the protein CASSGLAGDRTDTQYF.

V gene TRBV2 combines with J gene TRBJ1-2; no clear D. The CDR3 is 14 residues long. Trimming shortened V by 4 bases and J by 4 bases, and 13 bases separated the two germline ends. Germline CDR1 is SNHLY and CDR2 is FYNNEI. CDR3: CASSGSRAGYGYTF. The CDR3 DNA reads TGTGCCAGCAGTGGCTCTAGGGCGGGCTATGGCTACACCTTC.

The chain carries TRBV5-4 and TRBJ1-1; weak D call: TRBD1 (5 bases). The CDR3 spans 13 residues. Germline V gives CDR1 SGHNT, CDR2 YYREEE (reference sequence). The V and J ends lost 7 bases and 0 bases respectively, with 10 bases between them. The DNA for the CDR3 is TGTGCCAGCGTCGGGGGGTTGAACACTGAAGCTTTCTTT. Amino acids: CASVGGLNTEAFF. The variable domain in full, completed from reference TRBV5-4 and TRBJ1-1, reads ETGVTQSPTHLIKTRGQQVTLRCSSQSGHNTVSWYQQALGQGPQFIFQYYREEENGRGNFPPRFSGLQFPNYSSELNVNALELDDSALYLCASVGGLNTEAFFGQGTRLTVV.

This clone has just one count. The chain employs TRBV6-5 and TRBJ1-5, with TRBD1 identical over 7 bases. V gave up 2 bases and J gave up 4 bases; unmatched junction bases: 2. Germline CDR1 reads MNHEY; CDR2 reads SVGAGI. CDR3 length equals 14 residues. The CDR3 is CASSYGRGNQPQHF. The DNA for the CDR3 is TGTGCCAGCAGTTACGGCAGGGGGAATCAGCCCCAGCATTTT.

The chain employs TRBV2 and TRBJ2-1, with D possibly TRBD2 on 6 matching bases. Germline-derived CDR1 and CDR2 are SNHLY and FYNNEI. The CDR3 loop spans 12 amino acids. Between the trimmed V and J ends, which lost 6 bases and 6 bases, there was a span of 9 bases. Here the CDR3 reads CASRFSGNEQFF. The CDR3 DNA follows: TGTGCCAGCAGATTTAGCGGCAATGAGCAGTTCTTC.

This sequence joins TRBV29-1 and TRBJ1-4; 8 bases match TRBD1. Trimming at V came to 3 bases and at J to 6 bases, leaving 3 bases not matched to a gene. The CDR3 totals 13 residues. CDR1 and CDR2 (germline): SQVTM, ANQGSEA. In nucleotides, the CDR3 is TGCAGCGTTGATGGACAGGGCCATGAAAAACTGTTTTTT. Its protein product is CSVDGQGHEKLFF.